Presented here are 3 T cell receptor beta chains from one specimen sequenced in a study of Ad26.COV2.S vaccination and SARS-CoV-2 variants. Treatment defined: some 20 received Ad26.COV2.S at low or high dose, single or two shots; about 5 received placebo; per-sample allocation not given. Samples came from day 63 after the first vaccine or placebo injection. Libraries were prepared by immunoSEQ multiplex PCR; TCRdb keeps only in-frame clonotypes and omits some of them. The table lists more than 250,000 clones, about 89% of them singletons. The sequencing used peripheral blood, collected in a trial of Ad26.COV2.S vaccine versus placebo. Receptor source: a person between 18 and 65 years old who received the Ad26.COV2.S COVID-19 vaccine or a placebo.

For the CDR3, the DNA is TGTGCCTTAACCCTATATCCCGGGGAGCTGTTTTTT. Translation: CALTLYPGELFF. The chain employs TRBV30 and TRBJ2-2; D gene ambiguous. Trimming removed 7 bases from V and 6 bases from J, with 12 bases in between. The germline V gene has CDR1 GTSNPN and CDR2 SVGIG (reference sequence). The CDR3 is made up of 12 amino acids.

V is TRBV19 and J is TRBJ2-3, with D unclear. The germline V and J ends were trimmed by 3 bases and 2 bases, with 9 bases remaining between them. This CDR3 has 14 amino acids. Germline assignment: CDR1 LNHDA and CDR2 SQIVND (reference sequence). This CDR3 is CASSMALDTDTQYF. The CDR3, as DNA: TGTGCCAGTAGTATGGCCCTCGACACAGATACGCAGTATTTT.

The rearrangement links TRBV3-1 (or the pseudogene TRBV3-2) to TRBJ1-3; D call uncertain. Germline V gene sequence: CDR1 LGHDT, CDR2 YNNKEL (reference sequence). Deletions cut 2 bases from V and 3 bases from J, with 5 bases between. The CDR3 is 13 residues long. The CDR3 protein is CASSQTNGNTIYF. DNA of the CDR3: TGTGCCAGCAGCCAAACAAATGGAAACACCATATATTTT.